Here is one T cell receptor (beta chain) with its context. Its specificity is unknown. Only cases whose brain tissue showed the highest T cell transcript signatures were sequenced. Clones were read by immunoSEQ multiplex PCR, and TCRdb kept only the in-frame ones, dropping some. The table lists about 80,000 clones, 91% of them singletons. The data derive from a study of brain T cells in children with intractable seizures. Study-level results: HCMV serostatus was not known, and viral specificity came from CDR3 similarity only.

The CDR3 is made up of 15 amino acids. Germline V lookup: CDR1 SGHRS, CDR2 YFSETQ. The V gene lost 0 bases and the J gene lost 5 bases, with 14 bases spanning the gap. This TCR was recovered from a girl aged 2-9 years with Rasmussen encephalitis and intractable seizures. The chain is built from TRBV5-1 and TRBJ1-1; weak D call: TRBD1 (5 bases). The sample here was peripheral blood, taken at surgery. CDR3 sequence (DNA): TGCGCCAGCAGCTTGGCCGCAGGGAGGAGGACTGAAGCTTTCTTT. Translated: CASSLAAGRRTEAFF.